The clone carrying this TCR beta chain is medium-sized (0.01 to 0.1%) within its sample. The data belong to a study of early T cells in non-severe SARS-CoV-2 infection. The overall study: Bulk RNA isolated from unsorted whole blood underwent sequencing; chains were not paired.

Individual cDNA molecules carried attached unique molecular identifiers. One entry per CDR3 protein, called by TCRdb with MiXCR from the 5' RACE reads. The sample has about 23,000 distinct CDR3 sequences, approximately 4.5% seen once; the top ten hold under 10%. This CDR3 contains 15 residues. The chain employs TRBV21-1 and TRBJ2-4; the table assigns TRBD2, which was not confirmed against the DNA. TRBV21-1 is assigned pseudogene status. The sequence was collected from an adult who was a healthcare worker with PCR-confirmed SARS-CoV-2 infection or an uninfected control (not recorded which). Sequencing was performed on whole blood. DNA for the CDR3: TGTGCCAGCAGCAAGAGGGTTAAGGGCAAAAACATTCAGTACTTC. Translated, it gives CASSKRVKGKNIQYF.